This passage covers 11 T cell receptor beta chains from one sample sequenced in a study of T cells after yellow fever vaccination. TCRdb reprocessed the 5' RACE reads via MiXCR and lists one record per CDR3 protein. This table holds 450,000 to 550,000 distinct CDR3 sequences, 21% found once. Sequencing used PBMCs, obtained roughly 20 days after the first yellow fever vaccination. The source is a man aged 18 to 30 who received the YFV17D yellow fever vaccine.

The chain couples TRBV6-1 to TRBJ1-6, with a weak D call TRBD1 (5 bases). CDR1 and CDR2 (germline): MNHNS, SASEGT. The V end was cut by 7 bases, the J end by 8 bases, with 12 bases between. The CDR3 loop spans 13 amino acids. CDR3 nucleotide sequence: TGTGCCAGCACGGGGGGGGAGCATTCACCCCTCCACTTT. Translated, it gives CASTGGEHSPLHF.

V and J are TRBV7-2 and TRBJ2-3, with a possible D match to TRBD2 (5 bases). The CDR3 length is 14 residues. Trimming removed 5 bases from V and 1 base from J, with 10 bases in between. Per the germline V gene, CDR1 is SGHTA and CDR2 is FQGNSA. The CDR3 DNA is TGTGCCAGCAGCCGGCCGGAGGGCACAGATACGCAGTATTTT. Encoded protein: CASSRPEGTDTQYF. The complete variable domain, with remaining parts taken from reference TRBV7-2 and TRBJ2-3, reads GAGVSQSPSNKVTEKGKDVELRCDPISGHTALYWYRQSLGQGLEFLIYFQGNSAPDKSGLPSDRFSAERTGGSVSTLTIQRTQQEDSAVYLCASSRPEGTDTQYFGPGTRLTVL.

This chain joins TRBV5-1 and TRBJ1-1; D gene unclear. Trimming removed 0 bases at V and 8 bases at J, with 11 bases between. The CDR3 has 13 residues. CDR1 and CDR2 (germline): SGHRS, YFSETQ. The CDR3 sequence is CASSLGDANEAFF. The CDR3 DNA reads TGCGCCAGCAGCTTGGGTGACGCCAACGAAGCTTTCTTT.

V usage is TRBV7-3 and J usage is TRBJ1-1; D is perhaps TRBD1 (5 bases). The CDR3 is made up of 12 amino acids. Trimming pared 4 bases from V and 8 bases from J, leaving 11 bases between. CDR1 and CDR2 (germline): SGHTA, FQGTGA. The CDR3 loop is CASSSMTVEAFF. The CDR3 bases are TGTGCCAGCAGCTCCATGACAGTCGAAGCTTTCTTT.

The V call is TRBV4-3, the J call TRBJ1-2; the D gene is possibly TRBD1 (5 bases). This CDR3 has 14 residues. Germline values: CDR1 LGHNA, CDR2 YSLEER. The V gene lost 3 bases and the J gene lost 4 bases, with 12 bases spanning the gap. The CDR3 DNA reads TGCGCCAGCAGCCATATACGGGGGAGCTATGGCTACACCTTC. Encoded protein: CASSHIRGSYGYTF.

The V and J genes are TRBV7-2 and TRBJ2-7; 8 nucleotides line up with TRBD2. This CDR3 region has 14 residues. V gave up 5 bases and J gave up 3 bases; unmatched junction bases: 6. Looked up from germline, CDR1 is SGHTA and CDR2 is FQGNSA. Written as DNA, the CDR3 is TGTGCCAGCAGCCTCCAGCGGGGGAGCTACGAGCAGTACTTC. It encodes CASSLQRGSYEQYF.

In this sample, this clonotype turned up many times. The chain employs TRBV9 and TRBJ1-2; D is unclear. In germline, CDR1 is SGDLS, CDR2 YYNGEE. CDR3 length: 12 residues. V lost 0 bases, J lost 7 bases, and 7 bases lay in between. The CDR3 here is CASSVGPGGYTF. CDR3 coding DNA: TGTGCCAGCAGCGTAGGTCCCGGTGGCTACACCTTC.

This clonotype has more than one count but fewer than ten. This rearrangement joins TRBV6-1 to TRBJ1-6, with a tentative D call TRBD1 (6 bases). The CDR3 extends over 13 amino acids. Germline V CDR1 and CDR2: MNHNS, SASEGT. Trimming pared 5 bases from V and 6 bases from J, leaving 8 bases between. The CDR3 DNA reads TGTGCCAGCAGTACAGGGATTAATTCACCCCTCCACTTT. Its translation: CASSTGINSPLHF.

Here the CDR3 reads CASSKWASGGFTDTQYF. The DNA for the CDR3 is TGTGCCAGCAGTAAATGGGCTAGCGGGGGCTTCACAGATACGCAGTATTTT. The chain carries TRBV27 and TRBJ2-3, with 10 positions matching TRBD2. With 5 bases clipped from V and 2 bases from J, the junction kept 10 bases outside the gene matches. There are 17 residues in the CDR3. The V gene's germline CDR1 is MNHEY and CDR2 SMNVEV (reference sequence).

In its sample, this clonotype was seen once. The chain employs TRBV6-2 or TRBV6-3 and TRBJ2-5, with a tentative D call TRBD1 (6 bases). Germline V gives CDR1 MNHEY, CDR2 SVGEGT. V was trimmed by 6 bases and J by 5 bases, leaving 16 bases between them. The CDR3 has 14 amino acids. Here the CDR3 reads CASREQGPAETQYF. In DNA form, the CDR3 reads TGTGCCAGCAGAGAACAGGGCCCCGCGGAGACCCAGTACTTC.

Only a few counts were recorded for this clonotype. The chain couples TRBV23-1 to TRBJ2-1; D tentatively reads TRBD1 or TRBD2 (5 bases each). TRBV23-1 is identified as an open reading frame with a role that is uncertain. This CDR3 region has 17 residues. The germline V and J ends were trimmed by 8 bases and 11 bases, with 31 bases remaining between them. The CDR3 reads CASLPLGPPPGPDKQFF. In DNA form, the CDR3 reads TGCGCCAGCCTCCCCTTGGGACCACCCCCGGGCCCCGATAAGCAGTTCTTC.